This TCR beta chain was captured in a study of regulatory T cells in long-lasting Graves disease. This CDR3 has 14 amino acids. CDR1 and CDR2 (germline): LGHDT, YNNKEL (reference sequence). V was shortened by 5 bases and J by 5 bases, with 15 bases between the two germline ends. This clonotype was counted at least ten times. Its antigen is not identified. Time point given: newly diagnosed GD, antithyroid drugs for less than 3 months. Isolated PBMC RNA provided the starting material for the TCR library. Researchers made TCR beta libraries by using iRepertoire HTBI primers and running Arm-PCR on CDR3 regions. Using its own MiXCR run on the multiplex PCR reads, TCRdb lists one record per CDR3 protein. Here the sample spans about 500,000 distinct CDR3 sequences, about 12% being singletons. Study-level points and caveats: Patients with persistent Graves' had lower TCR diversity than newly diagnosed patients.

A further study also used this sample, focusing on T cells in Graves' hyperthyroidism and ophthalmopathy. As reported in that work: Uncontrolled infection, other autoimmune disease, pregnancy or lactation excluded patients. First-round RT-PCR targeting the TCR CDR3 was performed with the HTBI primer set.

V gene TRBV3-1 combines with J gene TRBJ1-1; D is uncertain. The sample in question was peripheral blood mononuclear cells (PBMCs), obtained at new diagnosis, from a patient treated with antithyroid drugs. The receptor's source is a woman younger than 45 with Graves disease. The CDR3 sequence: CASSANVEGTEAFF. DNA for the CDR3: TGTGCCAGCAGCGCTAATGTAGAAGGGACTGAAGCTTTCTTT.